This T cell receptor (beta chain) is from a study of T cells in Graves' hyperthyroidism and ophthalmopathy. The investigators amplified TCR beta CDR3 regions from RNA transcripts. A first-round RT-PCR of the TCR CDR3 used the HTBI primer set. TCRdb ran MiXCR on the multiplex PCR reads and lists one entry per CDR3 protein. This table has 500,000 or so distinct CDR3 sequences, roughly 17% appearing once. Patients with uncontrolled infections, other autoimmune diseases, pregnancy or lactation were excluded. CDR3 length: 14 residues. Germline CDR1 ENHRY, CDR2 SYGVKD. Comment on this clonotype: Its antigen remains unknown. It may be a read error: a sequence one base away is much more abundant.

Study-wide points: In simple terms, a model built on 13 V-J features told ophthalmopathy apart from stable hyperthyroidism. In validation, the model predicted ophthalmopathy. These predictions came a median roughly seven months before onset.

Sequenced material: blood. This chain links TRBV10-3 with TRBJ2-3; tentatively, D is TRBD2 (6 bases). This TCR was sampled from a woman in her late teens or twenties with Graves' ophthalmopathy. Here the CDR3 reads CTITGDGLTDTQYF. CDR3 in DNA: TGTACCATCACGGGGGATGGACTGACAGATACGCAGTATTTT.